This T cell receptor beta chain was found in a study of cytomegalovirus exposure and HLA in healthy donors. Study-level findings and limits: A reported reduction in N-insertions relative to the roughly 670-donor mean was seen in an Asian-associated ancestry cluster in a later analysis. Most TCR sequences showed up rarely, but some public TCRs showed up in many donors. Analysis was carried out at a later point, and it linked a missense DCLRE1C variant to TCR beta V- and J-gene trimming.

The CDR3 has 15 amino acids. The germline V gene has CDR1 LNHNV and CDR2 YYDKDF (reference sequence). With 1 base clipped from V and 1 base from J, the junction kept 3 bases outside the gene matches. Despite likely unrecorded immune exposures, the donors were nominally healthy at the time of sampling. The PCR made use of 60 Vbeta and 13 Jbeta primers. Only in-frame clones appear in the TCRdb table, and some are missing; sequencing was by immunoSEQ multiplex PCR. This listing includes 200,000 to 250,000 clones. As to this clone: Antigen unknown.

Sequences were obtained from PBMCs. V and J are TRBV15 and TRBJ1-2; 7 bases line up with TRBD1. The source of this sequence is a girl aged 2 to 9 in good health and CMV-seropositive. The DNA of the CDR3 is TGTGCCACCAGCAGAGGGGGGACAGATAACTATGGCTACACCTTC. Translated: CATSRGGTDNYGYTF.